This T cell receptor (beta chain) was profiled in a study of control samples from healthy donors and cancer patients. Germline assignment: CDR1 LGHNA and CDR2 YNFKEQ. With V trimmed by 0 bases and J by 8 bases, 4 bases remained unmatched. This CDR3 region has 14 residues. Method: immunoSEQ multiplex PCR; TCRdb's copy keeps in-frame clones and lacks some. The sample yields around 120,000 clones, about 92% seen once. This chain uses TRBV4-2 with TRBJ2-1, with 7 bases fitting TRBD1. Sequenced material: PBMCs. This TCR derives from a man aged 45-60 years with head and neck cancer. The DNA of the CDR3 is TGTGCCAGCAGCCAAGATCGGCAGGGGGATGAGCAGTTCTTC. It encodes CASSQDRQGDEQFF.